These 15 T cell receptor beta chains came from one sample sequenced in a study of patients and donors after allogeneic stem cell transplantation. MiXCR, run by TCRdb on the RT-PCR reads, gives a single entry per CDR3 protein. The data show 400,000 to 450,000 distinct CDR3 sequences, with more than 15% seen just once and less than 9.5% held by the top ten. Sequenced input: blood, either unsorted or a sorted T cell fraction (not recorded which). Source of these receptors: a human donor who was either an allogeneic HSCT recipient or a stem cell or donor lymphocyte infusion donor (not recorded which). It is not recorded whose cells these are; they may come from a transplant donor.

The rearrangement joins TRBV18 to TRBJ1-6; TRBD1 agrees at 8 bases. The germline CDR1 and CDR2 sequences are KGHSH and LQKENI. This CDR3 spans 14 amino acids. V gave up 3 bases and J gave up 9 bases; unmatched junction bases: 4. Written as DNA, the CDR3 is TGTGCCAGCTCACCTACAGGGGGAGGTTCACCCCTCCACTTT. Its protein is CASSPTGGGSPLHF.

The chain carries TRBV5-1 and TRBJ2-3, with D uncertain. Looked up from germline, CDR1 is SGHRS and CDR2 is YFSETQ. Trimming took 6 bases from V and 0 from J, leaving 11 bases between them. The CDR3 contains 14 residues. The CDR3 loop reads CASTNPWSTDTQYF. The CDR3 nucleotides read TGCGCCAGCACCAATCCATGGAGCACAGATACGCAGTATTTT.

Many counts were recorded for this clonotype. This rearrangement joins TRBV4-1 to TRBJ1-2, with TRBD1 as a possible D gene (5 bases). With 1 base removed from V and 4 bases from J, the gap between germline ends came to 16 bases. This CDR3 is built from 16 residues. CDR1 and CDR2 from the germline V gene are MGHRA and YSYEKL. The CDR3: CASSQVKAGTAYGYTF. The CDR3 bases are TGCGCCAGCAGCCAAGTCAAGGCCGGGACGGCCTATGGCTACACCTTC.

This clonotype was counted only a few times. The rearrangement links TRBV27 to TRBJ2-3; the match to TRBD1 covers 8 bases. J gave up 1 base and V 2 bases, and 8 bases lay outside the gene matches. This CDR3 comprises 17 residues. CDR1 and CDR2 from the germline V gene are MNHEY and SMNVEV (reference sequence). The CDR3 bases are TGTGCCAGCAGTTTACCCAGGGGGCGATGGGGCACAGATACGCAGTATTTT. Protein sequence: CASSLPRGRWGTDTQYF.

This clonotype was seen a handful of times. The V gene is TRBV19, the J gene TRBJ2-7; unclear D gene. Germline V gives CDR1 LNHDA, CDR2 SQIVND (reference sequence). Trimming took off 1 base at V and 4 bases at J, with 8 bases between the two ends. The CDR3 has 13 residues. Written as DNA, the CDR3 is TGTGCCAGTAGTATAGGTCACTTTTACGAGCAGTACTTC. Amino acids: CASSIGHFYEQYF.

The CDR3 DNA is TGTGCCAGCAGGGGACAGTCGGCTCAGCCCCAGCATTTT. It specifies CASRGQSAQPQHF. The V and J genes are TRBV2 and TRBJ1-5; 7 nucleotides match TRBD1. J lost 6 bases, V lost 6 bases, and 5 bases had no gene match. The CDR3 loop spans 13 amino acids. CDR1 SNHLY and CDR2 FYNNEI come from the germline V gene.

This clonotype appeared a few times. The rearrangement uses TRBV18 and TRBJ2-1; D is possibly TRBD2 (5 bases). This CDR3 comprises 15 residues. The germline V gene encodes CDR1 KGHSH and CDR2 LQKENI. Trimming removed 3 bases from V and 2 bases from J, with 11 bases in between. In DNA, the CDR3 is TGTGCCAGCTCACCGATCTCGGGGACCTACAATGAGCAGTTCTTC. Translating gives CASSPISGTYNEQFF.

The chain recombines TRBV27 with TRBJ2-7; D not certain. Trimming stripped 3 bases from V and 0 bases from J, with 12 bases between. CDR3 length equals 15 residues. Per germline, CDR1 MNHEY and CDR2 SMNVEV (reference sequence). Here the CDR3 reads CASSFKYDRSYEQYF. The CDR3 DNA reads TGTGCCAGCAGTTTCAAGTATGACCGCTCCTACGAGCAGTACTTC.

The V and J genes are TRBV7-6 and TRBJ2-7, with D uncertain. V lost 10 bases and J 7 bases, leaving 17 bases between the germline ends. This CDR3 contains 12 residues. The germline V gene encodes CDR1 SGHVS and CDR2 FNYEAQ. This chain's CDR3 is CATGPYPTEQYF. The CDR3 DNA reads TGTGCCACCGGACCGTACCCTACGGAGCAGTACTTC.

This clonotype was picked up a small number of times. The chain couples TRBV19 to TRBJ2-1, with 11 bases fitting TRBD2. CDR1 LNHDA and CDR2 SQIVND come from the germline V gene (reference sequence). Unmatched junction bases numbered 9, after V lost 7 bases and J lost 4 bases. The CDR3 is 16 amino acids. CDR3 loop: CASTPTGTSGYNEQFF. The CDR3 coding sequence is TGTGCCAGTACCCCGACCGGGACTAGCGGATACAATGAGCAGTTCTTC.

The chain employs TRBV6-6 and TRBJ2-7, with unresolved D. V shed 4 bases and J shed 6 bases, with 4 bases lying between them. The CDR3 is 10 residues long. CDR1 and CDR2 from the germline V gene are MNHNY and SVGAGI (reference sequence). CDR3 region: CASSSIEQYF. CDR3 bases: TGTGCCAGCAGTTCCATCGAGCAGTACTTC.

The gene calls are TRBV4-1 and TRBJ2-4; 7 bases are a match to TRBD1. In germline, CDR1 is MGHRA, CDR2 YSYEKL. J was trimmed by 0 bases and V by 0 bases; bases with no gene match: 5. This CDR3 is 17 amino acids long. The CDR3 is CASSQEGDRAAKNIQYF. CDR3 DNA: TGCGCCAGCAGCCAAGAGGGCGACAGGGCAGCCAAAAACATTCAGTACTTC.

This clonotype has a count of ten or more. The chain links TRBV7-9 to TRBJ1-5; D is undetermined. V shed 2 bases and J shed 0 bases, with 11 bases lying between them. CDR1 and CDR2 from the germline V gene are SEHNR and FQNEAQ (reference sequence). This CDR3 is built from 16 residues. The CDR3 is CASSLNSVYSNQPQHF. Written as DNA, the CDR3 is TGTGCCAGCAGCTTAAATTCGGTCTATAGCAATCAGCCCCAGCATTTT.

For the CDR3, the DNA is TGTGCCACCAGTGACCCCCCGGCTGGCTACACCTTC. It encodes CATSDPPAGYTF. V and J are TRBV24-1 and TRBJ1-2; no clear D gene. Germline assignment: CDR1 KGHDR and CDR2 SFDVKD. The CDR3 length is 12 residues. Trimming shortened V by 4 bases and J by 7 bases, and 9 bases separated the two germline ends.

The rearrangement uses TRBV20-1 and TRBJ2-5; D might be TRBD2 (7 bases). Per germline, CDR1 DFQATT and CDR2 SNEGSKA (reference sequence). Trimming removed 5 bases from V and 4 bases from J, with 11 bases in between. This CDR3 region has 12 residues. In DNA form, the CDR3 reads TGCAGTGCTCTCGGGGGGCTAGAGACCCAGTACTTC. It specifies CSALGGLETQYF.